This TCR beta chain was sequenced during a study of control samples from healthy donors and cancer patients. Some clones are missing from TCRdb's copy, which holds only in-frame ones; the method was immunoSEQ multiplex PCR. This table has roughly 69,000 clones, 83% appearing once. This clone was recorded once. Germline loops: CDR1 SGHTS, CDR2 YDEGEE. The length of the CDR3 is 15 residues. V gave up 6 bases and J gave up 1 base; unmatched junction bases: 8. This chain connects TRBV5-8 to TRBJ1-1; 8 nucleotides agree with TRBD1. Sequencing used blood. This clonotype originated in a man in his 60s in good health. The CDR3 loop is CASTRQGLGNTEAFF. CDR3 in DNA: TGTGCCAGCACCAGACAGGGGTTGGGGAACACTGAAGCTTTCTTT.